This paragraph reports one T cell receptor (beta chain). Its target is not known. This specimen belongs to a study of human T cells and chemical hapten exposure. Study in general: Each patch test put 0.01% DPC on the upper back, and results were read at 6 days. Notes on the study in general: Unchanged with DPC sensitization were TCRs above 1 in 1000 frequency.

This CDR3 is built from 14 residues. Germline CDR1 is SNHLY and CDR2 is FYNNEI. The ends were cut back, 11 bases at V and 5 bases at J, with 21 bases in the middle. TCRdb re-derived calls from the RACE reads in MiXCR, one entry per CDR3 protein. The sample holds about 380,000 distinct CDR3 sequences, over 6% seen once. Time point specified: patch test 2, 6 weeks after DPC sensitization. Treatment described: therapeutic diphenylcyclopropenone sensitization with weekly scalp DPC. The receptor was isolated from a woman between 18 and 30 years old with alopecia areata. Some clones in this sample may be carry-over from other donors' samples. The V gene is TRBV2, the J gene TRBJ2-5, with D maybe TRBD1 (5 bases). Sequencing was performed on whole blood, taken in connection with sensitization to the hapten diphenylcyclopropenone (DPC). CDR3 loop: CACTSDKAEETQYF. The CDR3 nucleotides are TGTGCCTGCACTTCGGACAAGGCAGAGGAGACCCAGTACTTC. Filled out from reference TRBV2 and TRBJ2-5, the complete variable domain reads EPEVTQTPSHQVTQMGQEVILRCVPISNHLYFYWYRQILGQKVEFLVSFYNNEISEKSEIFDDQFSVERPDGSNFTLKIRSTKLEDSAMYFCACTSDKAEETQYFGPGTRLLVL.